The 28 T cell receptor beta chains below were found in one sample sequenced in a study of shared clonotypes between healthy human individuals. Profiling relied on immunoSEQ multiplex PCR, and the TCRdb table lists in-frame clones only, not all of them. The data contain millions of clones, about 92% of them seen just once; the ten biggest clones take up roughly 0.36%. Input material: naive CD4+ T cells from PBMCs. Specified subset: CD45RA+ positively selected. The receptors originated from a man in his late teens or twenties in good health. Some clones in this sample may be carry-over from other donors' samples.

The chain couples TRBV7-2 to TRBJ2-1; TRBD2 might be the D (5 bases). The germline gives CDR1 SGHTA, CDR2 FQGNSA. Trimming left V 5 bases short and J 0 bases short, with 11 bases between. The CDR3 is 15 residues long. CDR3 residues: CASSPDYLSYNEQFF. CDR3 in DNA: TGTGCCAGCAGCCCAGACTACCTCTCCTACAATGAGCAGTTCTTC.

The chain combines TRBV7-2 with TRBJ1-2; 8 positions agree with TRBD1. In germline, CDR1 is SGHTA, CDR2 FQGNSA. With 2 bases clipped from V and 8 bases from J, the junction kept 7 bases outside the gene matches. The CDR3 spans 14 residues. CDR3 protein: CASSLRAGGNGYTF. The CDR3 DNA sequence: TGTGCCAGCAGCTTAAGGGCAGGGGGCAACGGCTACACCTTC.

The chain carries TRBV19 and TRBJ2-2, with 11 bases that match TRBD2. V was pared by 7 bases and J by 5 bases, with 12 bases of the junction left unmatched. The CDR3 spans 17 residues. CDR1 and CDR2 (germline): LNHDA, SQIVND (reference sequence). This chain's CDR3 is CASTSASGRPPTGELFF. CDR3 DNA sequence: TGTGCCAGTACCTCGGCTAGCGGGAGGCCACCGACCGGGGAGCTGTTTTTT.

V usage is TRBV19 and J usage is TRBJ1-1; tentative D call: TRBD1 (5 bases). V lost 1 base and J 4 bases, leaving 19 bases between the germline ends. The CDR3 totals 17 residues. The germline gives CDR1 LNHDA, CDR2 SQIVND (reference sequence). The CDR3 here is CASSIGPPGRGGTEAFF. The DNA of the CDR3 is TGTGCCAGTAGTATAGGACCACCGGGACGGGGAGGCACTGAAGCTTTCTTT.

The CDR3 DNA is TGTGCCAGCAGTAGGGTTGGAAACACCATATATTTT. Translating it yields CASSRVGNTIYF. J is TRBJ1-3 and V is TRBV9; D not resolved. This CDR3 region has 12 residues. Germline assignment: CDR1 SGDLS and CDR2 YYNGEE. The V end lost 5 bases, the J end lost 3 bases, and 6 bases lay between the germline ends.

Worth noting for this clone: The same CDR3 can be traced to other DNA sequences in this sample. The chain has TRBV5-1 and TRBJ2-3; a possible D gene is TRBD1 (5 bases). Germline V CDR1 and CDR2: SGHRS, YFSETQ. The CDR3 totals 14 residues. Trimming took 2 bases from V and 1 from J, leaving 8 bases between them. The CDR3 region is CASSFGQGTDTQYF. In nucleotides, the CDR3 is TGCGCCAGCAGCTTCGGACAAGGCACAGATACGCAGTATTTT.

This chain uses TRBV5-5 with TRBJ2-1; D is uncertain. CDR1 is SGHKS, CDR2 YYEKEE, per germline (reference sequence). V gave up 5 bases and J gave up 7 bases, with 16 bases separating them. The CDR3 runs 14 residues. CDR3 amino acids: CASSPLSPKNEQFF. CDR3 sequence (DNA): TGTGCCAGCAGTCCCCTTAGCCCAAAGAATGAGCAGTTCTTC.

V is TRBV10-3 and J is TRBJ2-7; TRBD1 might be the D (5 bases). The ends were cut back, 5 bases at V and 6 bases at J, with 14 bases in the middle. The germline CDR1 and CDR2 sequences are ENHRY and SYGVKD. There are 13 residues in the CDR3. This chain's CDR3 is CAISTAGSGEQYF. CDR3 sequence (DNA): TGTGCCATCAGTACCGCAGGGTCCGGCGAGCAGTACTTC.

The chain carries TRBV10-3 and TRBJ2-1; D remains ambiguous. Germline CDR1 and CDR2: ENHRY and SYGVKD. The CDR3 loop spans 12 amino acids. Between the trimmed V and J ends, which lost 3 bases and 4 bases, there was a span of 4 bases. In DNA, the CDR3 is TGTGCCATCAGTGAAGGTTACAATGAGCAGTTCTTC. It specifies CAISEGYNEQFF.

The rearrangement links TRBV6-5 to TRBJ2-1, with a possible D match to TRBD2 (5 bases). The CDR3 runs to 15 residues. CDR1 MNHEY and CDR2 SVGAGI come from the germline V gene. Trimming pared 5 bases from V and 6 bases from J, leaving 17 bases between. The chain's CDR3 is CASSPGNFRGNEQFF. CDR3 bases: TGTGCCAGCAGTCCCGGGAATTTTCGGGGCAATGAGCAGTTCTTC.

This clone was counted only a few times. V usage is TRBV6-4 and J usage is TRBJ2-3, with D possibly being TRBD2 (6 bases). Germline loops: CDR1 MRHNA, CDR2 SNTAGT. The CDR3 extends over 13 amino acids. The germline V and J ends were trimmed by 6 bases and 6 bases, with 13 bases remaining between them. This chain's CDR3 is CASSDRDSDTQYF. As DNA, the CDR3 is TGTGCCAGCAGCGACCGGGACTCGGATACGCAGTATTTT.

The genes are TRBV15 and TRBJ1-1; TRBD1 matches at 8 bases. This CDR3 has 14 residues. The germline CDR1 and CDR2 sequences are LNHNV and YYDKDF (reference sequence). After removal of 7 bases from V and 5 bases from J, the junction contained 9 bases not matched to a gene. CDR3 loop: CATNQQGVGTEAFF. The CDR3 DNA reads TGTGCCACCAACCAACAGGGGGTGGGAACTGAAGCTTTCTTT.

Regarding this clone: Other DNA sequences from this sample encode an identical CDR3 as well. The chain carries TRBV9 and TRBJ1-2, with TRBD1 matching over 9 bases. Looked up from germline, CDR1 is SGDLS and CDR2 is YYNGEE. The junction had 4 bases not matched to a gene; V was cut back by 4 bases and J by 3 bases. The CDR3 covers 14 residues. CDR3 nucleotides: TGTGCCAGCAGCAGGGGACAGGGTGACTATGGCTACACCTTC. It is translated as CASSRGQGDYGYTF.

The chain uses TRBV28 and TRBJ1-2; 7 bases fit TRBD1. From germline, CDR1 is MDHEN and CDR2 SYDVKM. V lost 7 bases, J lost 10 bases, and 9 bases stayed unmatched. This CDR3 contains 12 residues. DNA for the CDR3: TGTGCCAGCACCTCACAGGGGACCTACTACACCTTC. This encodes CASTSQGTYYTF.

This chain uses TRBV19 with TRBJ1-2; 9 bases map to TRBD1. The V segment lost 3 bases and the J segment 5 bases; nucleotides outside the gene matches: 1. Germline CDR1 reads LNHDA; CDR2 reads SQIVND (reference sequence). The CDR3 has 13 residues. CDR3 DNA: TGTGCCAGTAGTATTGGGACAGGGTATGGCTACACCTTC. It encodes CASSIGTGYGYTF.

The V and J genes are TRBV5-4 and TRBJ1-2, with D tentatively TRBD1 (6 bases). The germline gives CDR1 SGHNT, CDR2 YYREEE (reference sequence). V was pared by 3 bases and J by 7 bases, with 10 bases between. CDR3 length: 12 amino acids. CDR3 DNA sequence: TGTGCCAGCAGCTCGGGACAATTTGGCTACACCTTC. Translating gives CASSSGQFGYTF. Full variable domain (rest looked up from reference TRBV5-4 and TRBJ1-2): ETGVTQSPTHLIKTRGQQVTLRCSSQSGHNTVSWYQQALGQGPQFIFQYYREEENGRGNFPPRFSGLQFPNYSSELNVNALELDDSALYLCASSSGQFGYTFGSGTRLTVV.

V is TRBV14 and J is TRBJ1-1; D gene unclear. Germline CDR1 SGHDN, CDR2 FVKESK. V was shortened by 3 bases and J by 0 bases, with 11 bases between the two germline ends. The CDR3 runs 15 residues. CDR3 nucleotide sequence: TGTGCCAGCAGCCAGCAGACTGCCATGAACACTGAAGCTTTCTTT. This encodes CASSQQTAMNTEAFF.

The chain carries TRBV4-1 and TRBJ2-3; 9 nucleotides line up with TRBD2. Germline V gene sequence: CDR1 MGHRA, CDR2 YSYEKL. V was pared by 1 base and J by 7 bases, with 15 bases of the junction left unmatched. The CDR3 length is 18 residues. This CDR3 is CASSQVDGSGRVMYTQYF. The CDR3 region has the DNA TGCGCCAGCAGCCAAGTTGATGGTAGCGGGAGAGTAATGTATACGCAGTATTTT.

The chain combines TRBV19 with TRBJ1-1; D is unclear. This CDR3 spans 12 amino acids. The germline V and J ends were trimmed by 5 bases and 9 bases, with 13 bases remaining between them. Germline assignment: CDR1 LNHDA and CDR2 SQIVND (reference sequence). The chain's CDR3 is CASSVVGVQAFF. The CDR3 nucleotides read TGTGCCAGTAGTGTTGTTGGGGTACAAGCTTTCTTT.

This chain uses TRBV5-6 with TRBJ1-1; tentatively, D is TRBD1 (5 bases). Germline CDR1 and CDR2: SGHDT and YYEEEE. This CDR3 has 13 residues. Trimming took off 4 bases at V and 5 bases at J, with 12 bases between the two ends. As DNA, the CDR3 is TGTGCCAGCAGCCGTAAAGGGGATACTGAAGCTTTCTTT. It yields the protein CASSRKGDTEAFF.

V usage is TRBV21-1 and J usage is TRBJ2-7; TRBD2 reflects the table's D call only, with no check against the DNA. TRBV21-1 is a recognized pseudogene. This CDR3 region has 15 residues. CDR3 residues: CASSSSAGRTYEQYF. CDR3 DNA: TGTGCCAGCTCTTCGTCGGCAGGGAGGACCTACGAGCAGTACTTC.

This chain connects TRBV6-5 to TRBJ2-7, with D tentatively TRBD1 or TRBD2 (5 bases each). Trimming removed 7 bases at V and 6 bases at J, with 19 bases between. The CDR3 length is 14 residues. Germline CDR1 is MNHEY and CDR2 is SVGAGI. CDR3 region: CASMGLAVTAEQYF. DNA for the CDR3: TGTGCCAGCATGGGGCTAGCTGTTACGGCCGAGCAGTACTTC.

This clone was recorded once. The chain uses TRBV5-1 and TRBJ2-1; no clear D gene. With 0 bases removed from V and 6 bases from J, the gap between germline ends came to 10 bases. The CDR3 length is 14 residues. The germline V gene has CDR1 SGHRS and CDR2 YFSETQ. CDR3 sequence: CASSLVPIVNEQFF. CDR3 sequence (DNA): TGCGCCAGCAGCTTGGTTCCCATCGTCAATGAGCAGTTCTTC.

The V and J genes are TRBV14 and TRBJ2-4; possibly TRBD1 or TRBD2 for D (6 bases each). The CDR3 is 14 residues long. In germline, CDR1 is SGHDN, CDR2 FVKESK. V lost 1 base to trimming and J lost 7 bases, with 11 bases between them. Here the CDR3 reads CASSQAGGRNIQYF. CDR3 in DNA: TGTGCCAGCAGCCAAGCTGGGGGGCGGAACATTCAGTACTTC. Using reference TRBV14 and TRBJ2-4 for the parts outside the CDR3, the full variable domain is EAGVTQFPSHSVIEKGQTVTLRCDPISGHDNLYWYRRVMGKEIKFLLHFVKESKQDESGMPNNRFLAERTGGTYSTLKVQPAELEDSGVYFCASSQAGGRNIQYFGAGTRLSVL.

The chain joins TRBV7-3 to TRBJ2-3, with a weak D call TRBD2 (6 bases). Germline CDR1 reads SGHTA; CDR2 reads FQGTGA. Trimming cost V 5 bases and J 2 bases, with 14 bases left between them. The CDR3 spans 15 residues. CDR3 loop: CASSPGTGATDTQYF. In nucleotides, the CDR3 is TGTGCCAGCAGCCCCGGGACTGGGGCCACAGATACGCAGTATTTT.

The rearrangement uses TRBV5-5 and TRBJ1-2; the match to TRBD1 covers 8 bases. The germline V gene encodes CDR1 SGHKS and CDR2 YYEKEE (reference sequence). V shed 3 bases and J 2 bases; nucleotides not matched to a gene: 6. CDR3 length: 15 amino acids. CDR3: CASSYGTGRNYGYTF. The CDR3 DNA follows: TGTGCCAGCAGCTATGGGACAGGCAGAAACTATGGCTACACCTTC.

V is TRBV6-5 and J is TRBJ2-1, with D possibly TRBD1 on 6 matching bases. From germline, CDR1 is MNHEY and CDR2 SVGAGI. V was shortened by 5 bases and J by 14 bases, with 16 bases between the two germline ends. The CDR3 runs to 12 residues. The CDR3 protein is CASSRPGQRKFF. CDR3 DNA sequence: TGTGCCAGCAGTAGACCGGGACAACGAAAGTTCTTC.

This chain links TRBV2 with TRBJ1-4; the match to TRBD1 covers 7 bases. V was pared by 6 bases and J by 8 bases, with 9 bases of the junction left unmatched. The CDR3 is made up of 14 amino acids. In germline, CDR1 is SNHLY, CDR2 FYNNEI. Here the CDR3 DNA reads TGTGCCAGCAGCCCCGACAGGGTTTGGGAAAAACTGTTTTTT. Its protein is CASSPDRVWEKLFF.